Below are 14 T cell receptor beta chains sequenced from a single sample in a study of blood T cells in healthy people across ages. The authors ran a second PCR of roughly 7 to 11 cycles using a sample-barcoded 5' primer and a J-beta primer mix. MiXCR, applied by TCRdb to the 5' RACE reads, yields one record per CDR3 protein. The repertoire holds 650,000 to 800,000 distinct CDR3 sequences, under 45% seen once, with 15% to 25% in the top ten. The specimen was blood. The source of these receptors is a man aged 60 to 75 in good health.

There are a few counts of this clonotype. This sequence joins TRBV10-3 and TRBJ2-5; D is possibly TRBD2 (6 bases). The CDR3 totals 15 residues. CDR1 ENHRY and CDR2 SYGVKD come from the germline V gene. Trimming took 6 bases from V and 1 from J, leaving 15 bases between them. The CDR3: CAISHPLGGQETQYF. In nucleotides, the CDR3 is TGTGCCATCAGCCATCCACTGGGGGGCCAAGAGACCCAGTACTTC.

CDR3 sequence: CASSAGTGNSPLHF. The CDR3 bases are TGTGCCAGCAGCGCCGGGACAGGGAATTCACCCCTCCACTTT. V gene TRBV7-9 combines with J gene TRBJ1-6; 9 nucleotides match TRBD1. Trimming at V came to 5 bases and at J to 7 bases, leaving 3 bases not matched to a gene. The CDR3 totals 14 residues. From germline, CDR1 is SEHNR and CDR2 FQNEAQ (reference sequence).

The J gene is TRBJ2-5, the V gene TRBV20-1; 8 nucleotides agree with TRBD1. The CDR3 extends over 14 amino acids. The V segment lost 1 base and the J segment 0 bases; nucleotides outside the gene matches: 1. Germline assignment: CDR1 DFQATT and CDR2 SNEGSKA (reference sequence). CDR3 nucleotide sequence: TGCAGTGCTAGAGGACAGGGGAACCAAGAGACCCAGTACTTC. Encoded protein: CSARGQGNQETQYF.

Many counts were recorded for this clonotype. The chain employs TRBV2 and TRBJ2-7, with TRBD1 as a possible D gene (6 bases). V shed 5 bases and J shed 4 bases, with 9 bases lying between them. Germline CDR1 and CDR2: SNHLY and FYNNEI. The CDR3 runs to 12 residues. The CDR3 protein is CASSTQGYEQYF. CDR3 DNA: TGTGCCAGCAGTACACAGGGTTACGAGCAGTACTTC.

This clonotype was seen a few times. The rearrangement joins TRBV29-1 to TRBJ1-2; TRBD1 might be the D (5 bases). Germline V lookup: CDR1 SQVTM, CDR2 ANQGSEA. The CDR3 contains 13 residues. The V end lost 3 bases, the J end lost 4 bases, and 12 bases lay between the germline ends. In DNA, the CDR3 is TGCAGCGTTGATTCCGGGACCTCCTATGGCTACACCTTC. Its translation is CSVDSGTSYGYTF.

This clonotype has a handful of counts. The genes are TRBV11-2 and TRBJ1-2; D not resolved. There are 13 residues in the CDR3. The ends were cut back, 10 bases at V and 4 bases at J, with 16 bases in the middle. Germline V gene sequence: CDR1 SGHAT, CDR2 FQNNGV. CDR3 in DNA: TGTGCCATCAGGAGGGCAGAACTCTATGGCTACACCTTC. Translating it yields CAIRRAELYGYTF.

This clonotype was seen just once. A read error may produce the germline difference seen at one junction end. For the CDR3, the DNA is TGTGCCAGTTCAGGGGGCAGGGGCACTGAAGCTATCTTT. This codes for CASSGGRGTEAIF. This chain connects TRBV25-1 to TRBJ1-1, with 8 bases matching TRBD1. The germline CDR1 and CDR2 sequences are MGHDK and SYGVNS. This CDR3 spans 13 amino acids.

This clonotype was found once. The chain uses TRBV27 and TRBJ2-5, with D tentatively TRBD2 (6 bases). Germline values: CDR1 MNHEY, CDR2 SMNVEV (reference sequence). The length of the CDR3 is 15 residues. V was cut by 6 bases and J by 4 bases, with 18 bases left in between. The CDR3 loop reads CASSPFGGRGETQYF. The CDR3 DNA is TGTGCCAGCAGCCCCTTCGGGGGAAGGGGAGAGACCCAGTACTTC.

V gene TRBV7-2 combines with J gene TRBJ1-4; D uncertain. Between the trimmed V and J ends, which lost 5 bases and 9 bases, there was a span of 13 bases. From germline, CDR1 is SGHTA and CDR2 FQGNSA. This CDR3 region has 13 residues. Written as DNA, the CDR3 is TGTGCCAGCAGCCCCAGTAATTGGAAAAAACTGTTTTTT. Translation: CASSPSNWKKLFF.

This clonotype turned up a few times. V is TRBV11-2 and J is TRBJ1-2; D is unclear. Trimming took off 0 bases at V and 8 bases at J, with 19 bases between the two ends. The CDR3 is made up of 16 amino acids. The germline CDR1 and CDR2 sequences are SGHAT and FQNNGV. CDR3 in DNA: TGTGCCAGCAGCTTAGATCAAGTGGCACCAACCTTGGGCTACACCTTC. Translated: CASSLDQVAPTLGYTF. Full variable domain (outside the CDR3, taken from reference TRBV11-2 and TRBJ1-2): EAGVAQSPRYKIIEKRQSVAFWCNPISGHATLYWYQQILGQGPKLLIQFQNNGVVDDSQLPKDRFSAERLKGVDSTLKIQPAKLEDSAVYLCASSLDQVAPTLGYTFGSGTRLTVV.

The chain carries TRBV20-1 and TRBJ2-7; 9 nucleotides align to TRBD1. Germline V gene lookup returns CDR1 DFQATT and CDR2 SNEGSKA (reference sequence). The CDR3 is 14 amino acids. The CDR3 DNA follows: TGCAGCCACACTAGGACAGGGGCAAACTACGAGCAGTACTTC. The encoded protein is CSHTRTGANYEQYF.

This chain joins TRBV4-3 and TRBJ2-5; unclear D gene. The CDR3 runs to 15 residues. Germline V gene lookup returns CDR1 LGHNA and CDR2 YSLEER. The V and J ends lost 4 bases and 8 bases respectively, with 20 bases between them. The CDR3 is CASSPSWAAPNTQYF. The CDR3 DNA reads TGCGCCAGCAGCCCCTCATGGGCAGCCCCAAACACCCAGTACTTC.

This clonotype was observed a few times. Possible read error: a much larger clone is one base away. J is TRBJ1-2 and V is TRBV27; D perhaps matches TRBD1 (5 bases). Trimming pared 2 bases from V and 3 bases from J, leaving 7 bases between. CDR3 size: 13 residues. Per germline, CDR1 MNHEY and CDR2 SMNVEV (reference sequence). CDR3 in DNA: TGTGCCAGCAGTTTAGGGACGTACTATGGCTACACCTTC. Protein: CASSLGTYYGYTF.

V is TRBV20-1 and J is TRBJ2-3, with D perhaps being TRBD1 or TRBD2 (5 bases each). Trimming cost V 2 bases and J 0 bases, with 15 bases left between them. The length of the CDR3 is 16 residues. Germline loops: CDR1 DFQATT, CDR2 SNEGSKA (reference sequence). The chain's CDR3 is CSARFPGPASTDTQYF. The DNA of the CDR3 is TGCAGTGCTAGATTCCCGGGGCCAGCTAGCACAGATACGCAGTATTTT.